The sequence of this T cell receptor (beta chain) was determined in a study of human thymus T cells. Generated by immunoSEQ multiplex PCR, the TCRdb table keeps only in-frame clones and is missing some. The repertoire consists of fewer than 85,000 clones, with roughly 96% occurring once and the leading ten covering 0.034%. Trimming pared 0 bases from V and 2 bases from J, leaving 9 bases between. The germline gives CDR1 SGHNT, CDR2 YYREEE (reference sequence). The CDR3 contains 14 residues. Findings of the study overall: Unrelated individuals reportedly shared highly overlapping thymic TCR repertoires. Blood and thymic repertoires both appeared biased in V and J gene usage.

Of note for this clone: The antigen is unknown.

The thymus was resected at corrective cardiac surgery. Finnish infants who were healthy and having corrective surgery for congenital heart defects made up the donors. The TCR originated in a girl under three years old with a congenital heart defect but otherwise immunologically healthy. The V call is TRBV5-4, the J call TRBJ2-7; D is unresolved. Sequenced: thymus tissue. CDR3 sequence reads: CASSLEVFTYEQYF. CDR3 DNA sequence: TGTGCCAGCAGCTTGGAGGTTTTCACCTACGAGCAGTACTTC.